This T cell receptor (beta chain) was recorded in a study of control samples from healthy donors and cancer patients. Measured with immunoSEQ multiplex PCR; TCRdb has only the in-frame clones, and not every one. The sample contains some 74,000 clones, 83% of which appear only once. The sequenced sample was blood. This sequence originates from a man aged 55 to 70 in good health.

CDR3 in DNA: TGCGCCAGCAGCCAGAACAGGGGGCCGCAGCCCCAGCATTTT. This codes for CASSQNRGPQPQHF. This chain links TRBV4-1 with TRBJ1-5; 9 bases are shared with TRBD1. Germline trimming cut 3 bases from V and 7 bases from J; bases unmatched to any gene: 4. There are 14 residues in the CDR3. Germline V gene lookup returns CDR1 MGHRA and CDR2 YSYEKL.